This T cell receptor (beta chain) came from a study of shared clonotypes between healthy human individuals. Whole-study results and caveats: The authors expected sequencing depth to affect clonotype sharing among donors.

Worth noting for this clone: The antigen remains unidentified.

This CDR3 has 14 amino acids. Germline V gene sequence: CDR1 SGHRS, CDR2 YFSETQ. V was trimmed by 5 bases and J by 6 bases, leaving 18 bases between them. Generated by immunoSEQ multiplex PCR, the TCRdb table keeps only in-frame clones and is missing some. Among 400,000 to 500,000 clones listed, roughly 85% were seen once. The V gene is TRBV5-1, the J gene TRBJ2-7, with D possibly matching TRBD2 (5 bases). Material for sequencing was PBMCs. This sequence originates from a woman aged 35 to 49 in good health. Some clones in this sample may be carry-over from other donors' samples. This CDR3 is CASRPGLSGREQYF. The DNA of the CDR3 is TGCGCCAGCAGACCGGGGTTAAGTGGACGCGAGCAGTACTTC.